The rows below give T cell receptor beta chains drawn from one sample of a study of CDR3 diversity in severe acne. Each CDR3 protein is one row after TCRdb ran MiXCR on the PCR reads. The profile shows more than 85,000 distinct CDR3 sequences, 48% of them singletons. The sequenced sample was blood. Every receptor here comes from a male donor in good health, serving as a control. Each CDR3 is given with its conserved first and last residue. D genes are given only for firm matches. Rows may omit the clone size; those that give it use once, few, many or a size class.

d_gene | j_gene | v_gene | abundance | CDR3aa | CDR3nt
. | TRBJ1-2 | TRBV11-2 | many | CASSLGNNYGYTF | TGTGCCAGCAGCTTAGGGAATAACTATGGCTACACCTTC
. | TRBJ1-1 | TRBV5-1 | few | CASSFEGGTEAFF | TGCGCCAGCAGCTTTGAAGGGGGTACTGAAGCTTTCTTT
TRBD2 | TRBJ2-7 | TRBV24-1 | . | CATSDRAGASYEQYF | TGTGCCACCAGTGATCGGGCGGGAGCCTCCTACGAGCAGTACTTC
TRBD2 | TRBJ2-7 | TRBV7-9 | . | CASSSSGGEQYF | TGTGCCAGCAGTTCCTCCGGGGGGGAGCAGTACTTC
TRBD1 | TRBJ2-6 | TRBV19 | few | CASTPPGTGWTGANVLTF | TGTGCCAGTACCCCCCCAGGGACAGGGTGGACTGGGGCCAACGTCCTGACTTTC
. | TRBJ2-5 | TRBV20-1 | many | CSATQQETQYF | TGCAGTGCTACCCAGCAAGAGACCCAGTACTTC
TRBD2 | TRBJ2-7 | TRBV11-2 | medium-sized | CASALAGGYEQYF | TGTGCCAGCGCCTTAGCGGGAGGCTACGAGCAGTACTTC
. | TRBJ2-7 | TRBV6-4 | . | CASTSSGRNHHEQYF | TGTGCCAGCACCTCCTCAGGGAGGAATCATCACGAGCAGTACTTC
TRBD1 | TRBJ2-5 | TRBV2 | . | CASTYRGRETQYF | TGTGCCAGCACCTACAGGGGGCGAGAGACCCAGTACTTC
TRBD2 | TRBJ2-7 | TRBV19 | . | CASTLKAGERYEQYF | TGTGCCAGTACCCTTAAAGCGGGAGAGAGATACGAGCAGTACTTC
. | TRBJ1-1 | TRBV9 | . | CASSAEAFF | TGTGCCAGCAGCGCCGAAGCTTTCTTT
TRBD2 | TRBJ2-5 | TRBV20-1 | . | CSAAGAPETQYF | TGCAGTGCGGCGGGAGCCCCAGAGACCCAGTACTTC
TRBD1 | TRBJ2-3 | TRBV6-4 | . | CASSDSGTGGADTQYF | TGTGCCAGCAGTGACTCCGGGACAGGGGGCGCAGATACGCAGTATTTT
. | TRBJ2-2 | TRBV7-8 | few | CASSSYRDHNTGELFF | TGTGCCAGCAGCTCCTACCGGGACCACAACACCGGGGAGCTGTTTTTT
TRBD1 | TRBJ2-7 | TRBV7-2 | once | CASSLVMPGQGAYEQYF | TGTGCCAGCAGCTTAGTAATGCCGGGACAGGGGGCTTACGAGCAGTACTTC
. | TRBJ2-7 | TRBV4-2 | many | CASSLTPGTYEQYF | TGTGCCAGCAGCCTTACGCCGGGAACCTACGAGCAGTACTTC
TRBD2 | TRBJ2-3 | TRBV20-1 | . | CSASGTTASTDTQYF | TGCAGCGCTAGTGGGACTACTGCTAGCACAGATACGCAGTATTTT
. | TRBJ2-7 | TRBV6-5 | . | CASSPSAGAHEQYF | TGTGCCAGCAGTCCCTCGGCAGGGGCCCACGAGCAGTACTTC
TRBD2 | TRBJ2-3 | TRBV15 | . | CATSREDGRVAGGPDTDTQYF | TGTGCCACCAGCAGAGAGGATGGTCGGGTAGCGGGAGGGCCCGACACAGATACGCAGTATTTT
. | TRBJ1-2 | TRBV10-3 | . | CAIRQQDLGYGYTF | TGTGCCATCAGGCAACAGGACCTAGGCTATGGCTACACCTTC
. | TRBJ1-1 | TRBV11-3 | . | CASSLIRGNTEAFF | TGTGCCAGCAGCTTAATCCGGGGGAACACTGAAGCTTTCTTT
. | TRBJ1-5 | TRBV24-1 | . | CATSDQPQHF | TGTGCCACCAGTGATCAGCCCCAGCATTTT
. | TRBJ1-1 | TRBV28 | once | CASPQTEAFF | TGTGCCAGCCCTCAGACTGAAGCTTTCTTT
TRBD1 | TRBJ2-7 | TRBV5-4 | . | CASSLKGAGEQYF | TGTGCCAGCAGCTTGAAGGGGGCTGGAGAGCAGTACTTC
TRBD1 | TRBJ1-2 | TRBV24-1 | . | CATSDSDRGGYTF | TGTGCCACCAGTGACTCCGACAGGGGCGGCTACACCTTC
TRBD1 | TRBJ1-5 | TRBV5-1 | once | CASSLAQGALDSNQPQHF | TGCGCCAGCAGCTTGGCACAGGGGGCTTTGGATAGCAATCAGCCCCAGCATTTT
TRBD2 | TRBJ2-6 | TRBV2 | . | CASSMRTSGGSGANVLTF | TGTGCCAGCAGTATGCGGACTAGCGGTGGCTCTGGGGCCAACGTCCTGACTTTC
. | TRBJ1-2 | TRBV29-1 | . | CSVEVSLNGYTF | TGCAGCGTTGAAGTTTCGCTGAATGGCTACACCTTC
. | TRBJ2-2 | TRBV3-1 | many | CASSPTVWAPAGELFF | TGTGCCAGCAGCCCCACAGTCTGGGCCCCGGCCGGGGAGCTGTTTTTT
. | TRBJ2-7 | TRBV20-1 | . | CSARYEVGGTYEQYF | TGCAGTGCTAGATATGAGGTCGGGGGAACCTACGAGCAGTACTTC
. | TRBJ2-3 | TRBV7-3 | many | CASSLGPASPSTDTQYF | TGTGCCAGCAGCTTAGGCCCAGCGAGCCCTAGCACAGATACGCAGTATTTT
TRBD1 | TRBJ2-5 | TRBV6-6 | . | CASSTGGSTDTQYF | TGTGCCAGCTCTACAGGGGGTAGCACAGATACGCAGTACTTC
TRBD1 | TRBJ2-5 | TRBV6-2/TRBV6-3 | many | CASSLNTGTAPETQYF | TGTGCCAGCAGCCTCAATACCGGGACAGCCCCGGAGACCCAGTACTTC
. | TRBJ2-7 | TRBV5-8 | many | CANSSDYYEQYF | TGTGCCAACAGCTCTGACTACTACGAGCAGTACTTC
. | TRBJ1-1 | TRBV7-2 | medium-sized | CASSLVSGANTEAFF | TGTGCCAGCAGCTTAGTTTCAGGGGCGAACACTGAAGCTTTCTTT
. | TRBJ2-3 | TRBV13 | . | CASSQRSRGSGDTQYF | TGTGCCAGCAGCCAACGCTCCCGAGGATCAGGAGATACGCAGTATTTT
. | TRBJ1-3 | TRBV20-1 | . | CSARESGAGNTIYF | TGCAGTGCTAGAGAGTCAGGGGCTGGAAACACCATATATTTT
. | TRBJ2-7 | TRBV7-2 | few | CASSREKRGYEQYF | TGTGCCAGCAGCCGCGAAAAGAGGGGCTACGAGCAGTACTTC